The 17 T cell receptor beta chains given below trace back to one sample, sequenced in a study of shared clonotypes between healthy human individuals. Data came from immunoSEQ multiplex PCR; TCRdb stores just in-frame clones and leaves some out. The sample carries some 2,400,000 clones, almost 96% recorded once. The sample comprised naive CD4+ T cells sorted from blood. Subset of the sample: CD45RA+ positively selected. These receptors came from a young man in good health.

This chain connects TRBV7-9 to TRBJ1-1, with D hard to call. This CDR3 contains 12 residues. The V gene's germline CDR1 is SEHNR and CDR2 FQNEAQ (reference sequence). Between the trimmed V and J ends, which lost 3 bases and 5 bases, there was a span of 7 bases. In nucleotides, the CDR3 is TGTGCCAGCAGCTTGCCTGGGACTGAAGCTTTCTTT. This sequence encodes CASSLPGTEAFF.

V usage is TRBV6-5 and J usage is TRBJ2-2; no firm D call. The CDR3 has 14 residues. Trimming pared 8 bases from V and 2 bases from J, leaving 12 bases between. Germline V gene lookup returns CDR1 MNHEY and CDR2 SVGAGI. The CDR3: CASLKDLNTGELFF. The CDR3 coding sequence is TGTGCCAGCTTAAAGGACCTAAACACCGGGGAGCTGTTTTTT.

The chain employs TRBV1 and TRBJ2-5. TRBV1 is classified as a pseudogene. The CDR3 spans 12 residues. The CDR3 bases are TGCACCAGCAGCCAATGGGGGGAGACCCAGTACTTC. This gives the protein CTSSQWGETQYF.

The rearrangement uses TRBV5-1 and TRBJ2-3, with D unclear. This CDR3 contains 16 residues. The germline V and J ends were trimmed by 0 bases and 1 base, with 12 bases remaining between them. Per the germline V gene, CDR1 is SGHRS and CDR2 is YFSETQ. Here the CDR3 reads CASSLGGAAGTDTQYF. CDR3 sequence (DNA): TGCGCCAGCAGCTTGGGAGGTGCGGCTGGCACAGATACGCAGTATTTT.

The count of this clone is one. This rearrangement joins TRBV11-2 to TRBJ1-2; maybe TRBD1 (6 bases). The CDR3 contains 16 residues. V was clipped by 0 bases and J by 3 bases, with 14 bases between them. The germline gives CDR1 SGHAT, CDR2 FQNNGV. The CDR3 sequence: CASSLDLDRTYYGYTF. As DNA, the CDR3 is TGTGCCAGCAGCTTAGATCTCGACAGGACTTACTATGGCTACACCTTC.

V usage is TRBV14 and J usage is TRBJ2-2; no firm D call. This CDR3 comprises 14 residues. CDR1 is SGHDN, CDR2 FVKESK, per germline. V lost 0 bases and J 6 bases, leaving 8 bases between the germline ends. The CDR3 sequence: CASSQDLRSGELFF. In DNA, the CDR3 is TGTGCCAGCAGCCAAGATCTCAGGTCCGGGGAGCTGTTTTTT.

This chain uses TRBV10-3 with TRBJ1-5; 7 bases fit TRBD1. CDR1 and CDR2 (germline): ENHRY, SYGVKD. The V and J ends lost 6 bases and 3 bases, in that order; junction bases with no gene match: 2. The CDR3 loop spans 13 amino acids. CDR3 coding DNA: TGTGCCATCAGGGGGACAGTCAATCAGCCCCAGCATTTT. Its translation: CAIRGTVNQPQHF.

The chain uses TRBV6-5 and TRBJ1-2; the D is unclear. Germline CDR1 reads MNHEY; CDR2 reads SVGAGI. This CDR3 has 12 residues. The V gene lost 10 bases and the J gene lost 4 bases, with 13 bases spanning the gap. CDR3 nucleotides: TGTGCCATCCTACGGGGTTCCTATGGCTACACCTTC. Protein sequence: CAILRGSYGYTF.

The chain is built from TRBV2 and TRBJ2-6; 7 nucleotides match TRBD1. There are 15 residues in the CDR3. Germline CDR1 is SNHLY and CDR2 is FYNNEI. Germline trimming cut 6 bases from V and 2 bases from J; bases unmatched to any gene: 4. In nucleotides, the CDR3 is TGTGCCAGCAGACCCGACAGGGCTGGGGCCAACGTCCTGACTTTC. This codes for CASRPDRAGANVLTF.

The count of this clone is one. CDR3 in amino acids: CASSVTGQANGNTIYF. The CDR3 coding sequence is TGTGCCAGCAGCGTCACCGGACAGGCCAACGGAAACACCATATATTTT. This chain links TRBV9 with TRBJ1-3; 7 bases are a match to TRBD1. V was clipped by 2 bases and J by 4 bases; unmatched bases: 9. Germline V gives CDR1 SGDLS, CDR2 YYNGEE. The CDR3 sequence is 16 residues long.

The chain has TRBV28 and TRBJ2-3, with D unresolved. CDR3 length: 16 residues. The ends were cut back, 5 bases at V and 4 bases at J, with 19 bases in the middle. Germline CDR1 is MDHEN and CDR2 is SYDVKM. The CDR3 sequence is CASSPPEWVVADTQYF. Here the CDR3 DNA reads TGTGCCAGCAGTCCGCCGGAGTGGGTGGTGGCAGATACGCAGTATTTT.

This chain joins TRBV7-2 and TRBJ1-3, with TRBD1 matching 7 bases. Looked up from germline, CDR1 is SGHTA and CDR2 is FQGNSA. CDR3 size: 17 residues. Trimming cost V 1 base and J 4 bases; bases outside gene matches: 10. The CDR3 is CASSLVTPGGSGNTIYF. CDR3 DNA sequence: TGTGCCAGCAGCTTAGTTACTCCAGGGGGATCGGGAAACACCATATATTTT.

The chain is built from TRBV5-6 and TRBJ1-3; 8 nucleotides line up with TRBD1. The CDR3 extends over 15 amino acids. Per the germline V gene, CDR1 is SGHDT and CDR2 is YYEEEE. J gave up 5 bases and V 4 bases, and 8 bases lay outside the gene matches. The CDR3 bases are TGTGCCAGCAGCGCCCCCGGGACAGGAAGAAACACCATATATTTT. It is translated as CASSAPGTGRNTIYF. Complete variable domain (other parts from reference TRBV5-6 and TRBJ1-3): DAGVTQSPTHLIKTRGQQVTLRCSPKSGHDTVSWYQQALGQGPQFIFQYYEEEERQRGNFPDRFSGHQFPNYSSELNVNALLLGDSALYLCASSAPGTGRNTIYFGEGSWLTVV.

V usage is TRBV28 and J usage is TRBJ2-5; tentatively, D is TRBD1 or TRBD2 (5 bases each). Per the germline V gene, CDR1 is MDHEN and CDR2 is SYDVKM. The CDR3 is 14 residues long. Trimming took 4 bases from V and 1 from J, leaving 10 bases between them. The CDR3 DNA reads TGTGCCAGCAGTTCGGGACCCGGCCAAGAGACCCAGTACTTC. The encoded protein is CASSSGPGQETQYF.

The CDR3 spells CASSPIRGQADNEKLFF. The CDR3 region has the DNA TGTGCCAGCTCACCCATTCGAGGGCAGGCCGATAATGAAAAACTGTTTTTT. The V gene is TRBV18, the J gene TRBJ1-4; no clear D gene. Trimming stripped 3 bases from V and 4 bases from J, with 18 bases between. Germline CDR1 reads KGHSH; CDR2 reads LQKENI. The CDR3 has 17 residues.

The rearrangement joins TRBV9 to TRBJ2-3; the match to TRBD2 covers 7 bases. Germline CDR1 and CDR2: SGDLS and YYNGEE. After removal of 4 bases from V and 0 bases from J, the junction contained 8 bases not matched to a gene. The CDR3 length is 16 residues. The CDR3 coding sequence is TGTGCCAGCAGCACCCGAAGCGGGACTAGCACAGATACGCAGTATTTT. Encoded protein: CASSTRSGTSTDTQYF.

Note on this clone: The same CDR3 also results from other DNA sequences found in this sample. V gene TRBV6-1 combines with J gene TRBJ2-2; D not certain. Per germline, CDR1 MNHNS and CDR2 SASEGT. This CDR3 is 15 amino acids long. Between the trimmed V and J ends, which lost 1 base and 1 base, there was a span of 7 bases. The CDR3 DNA follows: TGTGCCAGCAGTGAAGGTGGCCTGAACACCGGGGAGCTGTTTTTT. Translation gives CASSEGGLNTGELFF.